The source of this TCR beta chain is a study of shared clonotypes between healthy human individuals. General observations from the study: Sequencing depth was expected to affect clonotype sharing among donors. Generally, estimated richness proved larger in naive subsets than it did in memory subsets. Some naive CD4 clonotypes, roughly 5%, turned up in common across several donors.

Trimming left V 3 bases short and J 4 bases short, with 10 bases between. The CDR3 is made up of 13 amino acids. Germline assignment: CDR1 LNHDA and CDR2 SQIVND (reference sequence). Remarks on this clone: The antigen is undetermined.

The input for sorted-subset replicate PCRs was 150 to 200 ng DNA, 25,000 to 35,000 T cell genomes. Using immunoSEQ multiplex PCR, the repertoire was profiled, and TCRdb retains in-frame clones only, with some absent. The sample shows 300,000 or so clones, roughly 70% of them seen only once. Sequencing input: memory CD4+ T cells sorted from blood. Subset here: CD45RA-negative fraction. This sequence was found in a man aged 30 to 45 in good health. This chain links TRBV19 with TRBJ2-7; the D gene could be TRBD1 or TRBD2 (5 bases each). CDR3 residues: CASSIGTPYEQYF. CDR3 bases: TGTGCCAGTAGTATTGGGACCCCTTACGAGCAGTACTTC. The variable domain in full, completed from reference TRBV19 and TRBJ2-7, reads DGGITQSPKYLFRKEGQNVTLSCEQNLNHDAMYWYRQDPGQGLRLIYYSQIVNDFQKGDIAEGYSVSREKKESFPLTVTSAQKNPTAFYLCASSIGTPYEQYFGPGTRLTVT.